One and the same sample provided the 3 T cell receptor beta chains below, sequenced in a study of molecular identifiers for immune sequencing clone quantification. TCRdb reprocessed the PCR reads via MiXCR and lists one record per CDR3 protein. The table has hundreds of thousands of distinct CDR3 sequences, around 25% seen once. Input material: naive CD8+ T cells from blood, with Jurkat cell RNA spiked in. The subset denotes: FACS-sorted CD8+CD4-CCR7+CD45RA+ naive T cells. These receptors were collected from a human donor in good health. Some libraries in this study had Jurkat cell RNA spiked in.

The chain is built from TRBV19 and TRBJ1-5; 7 nucleotides line up with TRBD1. Germline V gene lookup returns CDR1 LNHDA and CDR2 SQIVND (reference sequence). The CDR3 has 14 amino acids. Losses at the gene ends were 3 bases for V and 7 bases for J; bases not matched to a gene: 6. CDR3 DNA sequence: TGTGCCAGTAGTATTGGGAGGGGGCGGCAGCCCCAGCATTTT. Amino acid sequence: CASSIGRGRQPQHF. Drawing the rest from reference TRBV19 and TRBJ1-5, the complete variable domain is DGGITQSPKYLFRKEGQNVTLSCEQNLNHDAMYWYRQDPGQGLRLIYYSQIVNDFQKGDIAEGYSVSREKKESFPLTVTSAQKNPTAFYLCASSIGRGRQPQHFGDGTRLSIL.

The sample holds many counts of this clonotype. This CDR3 is CASSLSGGAGEQFF. In DNA, the CDR3 is TGTGCCAGCAGCCTGAGCGGGGGGGCGGGTGAGCAGTTCTTC. The V and J genes are TRBV7-6 and TRBJ2-1; 10 bases match TRBD2. V dropped 5 bases and J dropped 9; count of bases not matched to a gene: 7. This CDR3 is built from 14 residues. Germline-derived CDR1 and CDR2 are SGHVS and FNYEAQ.

This clonotype turned up a few times. The chain has TRBV7-2 and TRBJ2-7, with 10 bases lining up with TRBD2. CDR1 and CDR2 from the germline V gene are SGHTA and FQGNSA. This CDR3 has 15 amino acids. V dropped 6 bases and J dropped 4; count of bases not matched to a gene: 9. CDR3 loop: CASRSGTSAFYEQYF. CDR3 nucleotide sequence: TGTGCCAGCAGATCCGGGACTAGCGCCTTTTACGAGCAGTACTTC. Based on the CDR3 plus reference TRBV7-2 and TRBJ2-7, the full variable domain is GAGVSQSPSNKVTEKGKDVELRCDPISGHTALYWYRQSLGQGLEFLIYFQGNSAPDKSGLPSDRFSAERTGGSVSTLTIQRTQQEDSAVYLCASRSGTSAFYEQYFGPGTRLTVT.